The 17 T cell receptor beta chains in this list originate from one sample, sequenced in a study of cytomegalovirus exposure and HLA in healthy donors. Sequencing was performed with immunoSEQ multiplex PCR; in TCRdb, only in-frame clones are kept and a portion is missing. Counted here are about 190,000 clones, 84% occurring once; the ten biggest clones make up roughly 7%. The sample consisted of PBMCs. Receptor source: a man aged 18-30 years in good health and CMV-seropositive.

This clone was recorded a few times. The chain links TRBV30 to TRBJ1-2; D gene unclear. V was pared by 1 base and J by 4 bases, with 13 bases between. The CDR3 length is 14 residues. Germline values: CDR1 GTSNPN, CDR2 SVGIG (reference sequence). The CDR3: CAWSAPRFGYGYTF. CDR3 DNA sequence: TGTGCCTGGAGTGCCCCTAGGTTCGGCTATGGCTACACCTTC.

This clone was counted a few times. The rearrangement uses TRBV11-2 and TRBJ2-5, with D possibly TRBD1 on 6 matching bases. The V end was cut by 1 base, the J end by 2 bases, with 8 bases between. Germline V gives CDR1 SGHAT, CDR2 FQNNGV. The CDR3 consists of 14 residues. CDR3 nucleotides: TGTGCCAGCAGCTTAGGGACAGTTCAAGAGACCCAGTACTTC. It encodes CASSLGTVQETQYF.

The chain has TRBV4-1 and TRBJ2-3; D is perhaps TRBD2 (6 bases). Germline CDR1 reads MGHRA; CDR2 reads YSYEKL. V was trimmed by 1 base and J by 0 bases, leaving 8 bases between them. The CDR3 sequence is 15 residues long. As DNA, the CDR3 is TGCGCCAGCAGCCAAGCGGGAGTAAGCACAGATACGCAGTATTTT. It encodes CASSQAGVSTDTQYF.

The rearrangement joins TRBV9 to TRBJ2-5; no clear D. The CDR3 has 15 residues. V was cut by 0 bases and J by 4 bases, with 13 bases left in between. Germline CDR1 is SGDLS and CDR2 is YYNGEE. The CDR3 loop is CASSVGGPITETQYF. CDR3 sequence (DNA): TGTGCCAGCAGCGTAGGAGGCCCAATTACAGAGACCCAGTACTTC.

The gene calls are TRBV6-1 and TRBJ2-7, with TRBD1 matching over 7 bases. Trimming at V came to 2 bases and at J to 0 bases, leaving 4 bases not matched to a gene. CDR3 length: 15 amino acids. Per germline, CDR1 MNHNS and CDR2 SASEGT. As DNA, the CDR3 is TGTGCCAGCAGTGAACCGGGACAGCGCTCCTACGAGCAGTACTTC. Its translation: CASSEPGQRSYEQYF.

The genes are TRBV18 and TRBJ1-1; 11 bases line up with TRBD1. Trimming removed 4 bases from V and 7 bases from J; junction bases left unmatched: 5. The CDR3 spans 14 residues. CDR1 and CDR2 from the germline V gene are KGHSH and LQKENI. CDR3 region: CASSLGQGGGEAFF. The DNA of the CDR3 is TGTGCCAGCTCACTGGGACAGGGGGGTGGTGAAGCTTTCTTT.

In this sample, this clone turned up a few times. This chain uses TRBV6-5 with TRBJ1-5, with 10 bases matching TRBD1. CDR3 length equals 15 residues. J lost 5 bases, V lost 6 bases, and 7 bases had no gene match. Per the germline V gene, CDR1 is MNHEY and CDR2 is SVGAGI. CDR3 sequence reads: CASSLTGGIDQPQHF. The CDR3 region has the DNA TGTGCCAGCAGCTTGACAGGGGGCATCGATCAGCCCCAGCATTTT.

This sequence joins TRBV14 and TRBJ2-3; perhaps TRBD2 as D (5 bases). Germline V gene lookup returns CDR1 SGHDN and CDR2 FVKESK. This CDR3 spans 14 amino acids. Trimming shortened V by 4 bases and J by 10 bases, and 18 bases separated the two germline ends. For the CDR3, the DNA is TGTGCCAGCAGCCGTGGGAGAGGCCTCTATGCGCAGTATTTT. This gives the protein CASSRGRGLYAQYF.

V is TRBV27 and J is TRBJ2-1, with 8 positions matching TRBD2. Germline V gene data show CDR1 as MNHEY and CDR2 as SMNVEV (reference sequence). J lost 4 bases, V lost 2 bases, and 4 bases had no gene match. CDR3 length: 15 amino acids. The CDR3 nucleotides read TGTGCCAGCAGTTTAACCCTAGCGGGTTACAATGAGCAGTTCTTC. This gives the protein CASSLTLAGYNEQFF.

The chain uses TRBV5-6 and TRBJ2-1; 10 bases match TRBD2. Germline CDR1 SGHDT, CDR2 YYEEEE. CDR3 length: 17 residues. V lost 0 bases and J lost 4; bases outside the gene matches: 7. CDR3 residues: CASSLVLAGALYNEQFF. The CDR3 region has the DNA TGTGCCAGCAGCTTGGTCCTAGCGGGAGCCCTTTACAATGAGCAGTTCTTC.

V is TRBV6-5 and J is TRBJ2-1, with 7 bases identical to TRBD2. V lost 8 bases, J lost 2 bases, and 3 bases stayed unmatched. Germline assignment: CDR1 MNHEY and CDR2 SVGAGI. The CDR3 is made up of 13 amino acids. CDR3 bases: TGTGCCAGCTGGGGGGGTCCCTACAATGAGCAGTTCTTC. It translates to CASWGGPYNEQFF.

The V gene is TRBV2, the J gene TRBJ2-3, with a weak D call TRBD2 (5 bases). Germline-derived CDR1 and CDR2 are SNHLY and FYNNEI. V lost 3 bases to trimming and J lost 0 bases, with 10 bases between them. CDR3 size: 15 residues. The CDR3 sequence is CASSDGRTSTDTQYF. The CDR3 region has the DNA TGTGCCAGCAGTGATGGCAGGACTAGCACAGATACGCAGTATTTT.

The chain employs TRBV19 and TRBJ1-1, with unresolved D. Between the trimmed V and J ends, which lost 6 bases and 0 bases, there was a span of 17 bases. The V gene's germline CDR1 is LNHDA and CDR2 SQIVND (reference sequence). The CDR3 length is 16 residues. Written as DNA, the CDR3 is TGTGCCAGTAGCCTATACGAGGGATACATGAACACTGAAGCTTTCTTT. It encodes CASSLYEGYMNTEAFF.

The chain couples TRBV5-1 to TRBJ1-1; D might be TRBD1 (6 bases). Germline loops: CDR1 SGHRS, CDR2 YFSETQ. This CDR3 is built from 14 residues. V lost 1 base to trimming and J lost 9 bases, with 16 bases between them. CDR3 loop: CASSLTGLTPKAFF. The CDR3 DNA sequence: TGCGCCAGCAGCTTGACAGGGTTAACCCCCAAAGCTTTCTTT. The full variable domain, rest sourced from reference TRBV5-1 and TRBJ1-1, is KAGVTQTPRYLIKTRGQQVTLSCSPISGHRSVSWYQQTPGQGLQFLFEYFSETQRNKGNFPGRFSGRQFSNSRSEMNVSTLELGDSALYLCASSLTGLTPKAFFGQGTRLTVV.

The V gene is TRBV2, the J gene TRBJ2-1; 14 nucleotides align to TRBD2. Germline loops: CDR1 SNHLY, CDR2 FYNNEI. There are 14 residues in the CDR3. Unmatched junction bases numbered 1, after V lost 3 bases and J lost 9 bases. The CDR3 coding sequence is TGTGCCAGCAGTGATGGACTAGCGGGAGGTGAGCAGTTCTTC. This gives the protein CASSDGLAGGEQFF.

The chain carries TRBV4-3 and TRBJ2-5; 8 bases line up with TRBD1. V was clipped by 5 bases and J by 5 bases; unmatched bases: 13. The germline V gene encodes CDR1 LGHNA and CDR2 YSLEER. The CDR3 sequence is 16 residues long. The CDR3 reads CASSLGWQGAQETQYF. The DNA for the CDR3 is TGCGCCAGCAGCTTGGGGTGGCAGGGGGCACAGGAGACCCAGTACTTC.

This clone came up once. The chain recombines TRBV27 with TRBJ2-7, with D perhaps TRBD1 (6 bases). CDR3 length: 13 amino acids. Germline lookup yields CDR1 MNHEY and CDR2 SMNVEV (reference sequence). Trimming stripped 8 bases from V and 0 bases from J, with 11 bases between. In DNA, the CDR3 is TGTGCCAGCGTCGACAGGCGCTCCTACGAGCAGTACTTC. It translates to CASVDRRSYEQYF.